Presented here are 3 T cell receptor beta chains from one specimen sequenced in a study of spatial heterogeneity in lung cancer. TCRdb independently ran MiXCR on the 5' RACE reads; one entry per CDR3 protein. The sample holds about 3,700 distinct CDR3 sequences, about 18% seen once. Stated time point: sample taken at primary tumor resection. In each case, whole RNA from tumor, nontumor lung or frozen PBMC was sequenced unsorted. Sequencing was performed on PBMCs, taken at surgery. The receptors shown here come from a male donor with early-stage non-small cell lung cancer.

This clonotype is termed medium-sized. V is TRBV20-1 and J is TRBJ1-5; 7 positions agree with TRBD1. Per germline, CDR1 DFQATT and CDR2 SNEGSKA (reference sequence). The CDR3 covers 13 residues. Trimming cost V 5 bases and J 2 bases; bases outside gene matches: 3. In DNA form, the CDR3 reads TGCAGTGCTCCTGGACAGGGCAATCAGCCCCAGCATTTT. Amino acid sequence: CSAPGQGNQPQHF.

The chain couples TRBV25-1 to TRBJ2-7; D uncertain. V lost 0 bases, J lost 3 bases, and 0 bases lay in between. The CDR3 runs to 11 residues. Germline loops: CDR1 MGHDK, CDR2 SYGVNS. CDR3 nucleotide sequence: TGTGCCAGCAGTGAATACTACGAGCAGTACTTC. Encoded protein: CASSEYYEQYF.

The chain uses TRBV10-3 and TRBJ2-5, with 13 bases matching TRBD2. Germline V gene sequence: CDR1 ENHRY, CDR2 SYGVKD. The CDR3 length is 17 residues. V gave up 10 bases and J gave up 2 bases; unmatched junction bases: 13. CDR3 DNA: TGTGCCACAGGGAGGCAACGACTAGCGGGGGGACAAGAGACCCAGTACTTC. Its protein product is CATGRQRLAGGQETQYF.